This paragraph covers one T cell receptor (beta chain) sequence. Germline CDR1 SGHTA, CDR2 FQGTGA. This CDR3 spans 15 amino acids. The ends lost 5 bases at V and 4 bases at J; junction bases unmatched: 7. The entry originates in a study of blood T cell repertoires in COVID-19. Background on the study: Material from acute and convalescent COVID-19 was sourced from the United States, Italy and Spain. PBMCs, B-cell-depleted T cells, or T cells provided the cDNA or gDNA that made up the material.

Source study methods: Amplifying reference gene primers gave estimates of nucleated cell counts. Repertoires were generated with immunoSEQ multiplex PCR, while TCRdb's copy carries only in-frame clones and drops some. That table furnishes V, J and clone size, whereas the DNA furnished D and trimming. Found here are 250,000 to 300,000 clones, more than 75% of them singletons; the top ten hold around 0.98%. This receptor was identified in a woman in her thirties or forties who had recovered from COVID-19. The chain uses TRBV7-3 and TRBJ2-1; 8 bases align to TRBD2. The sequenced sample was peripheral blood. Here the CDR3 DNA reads TGTGCCAGCAGCCCCATAGCGGGACCATACAATGAGCAGTTCTTC. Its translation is CASSPIAGPYNEQFF.